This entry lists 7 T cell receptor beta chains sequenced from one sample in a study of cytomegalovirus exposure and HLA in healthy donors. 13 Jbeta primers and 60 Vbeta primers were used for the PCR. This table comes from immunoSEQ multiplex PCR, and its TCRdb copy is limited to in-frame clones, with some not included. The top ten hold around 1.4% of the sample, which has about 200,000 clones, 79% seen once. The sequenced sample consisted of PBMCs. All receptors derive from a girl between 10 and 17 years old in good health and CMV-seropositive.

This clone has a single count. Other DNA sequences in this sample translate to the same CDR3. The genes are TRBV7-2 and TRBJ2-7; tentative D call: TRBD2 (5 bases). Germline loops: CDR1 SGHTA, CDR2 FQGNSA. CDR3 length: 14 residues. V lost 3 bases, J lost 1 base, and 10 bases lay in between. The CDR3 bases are TGTGCCAGCAGCTTCGATCGGGATTCCTACGAGCAGTACTTC. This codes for CASSFDRDSYEQYF.

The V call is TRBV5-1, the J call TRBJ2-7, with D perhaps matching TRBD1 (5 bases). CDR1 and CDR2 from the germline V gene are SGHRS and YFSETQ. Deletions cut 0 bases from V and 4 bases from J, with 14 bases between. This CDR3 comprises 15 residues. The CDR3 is CASSLGQGFSYEQYF. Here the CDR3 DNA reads TGCGCCAGCAGCTTGGGCCAGGGTTTTTCGTACGAGCAGTACTTC.

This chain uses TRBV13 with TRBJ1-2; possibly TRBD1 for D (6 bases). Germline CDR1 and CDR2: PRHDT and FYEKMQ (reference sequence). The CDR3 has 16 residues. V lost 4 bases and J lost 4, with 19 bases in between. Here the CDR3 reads CASSYKSGEGSYGYTF. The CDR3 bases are TGTGCCAGCAGCTACAAGTCAGGGGAGGGTAGCTATGGCTACACCTTC.

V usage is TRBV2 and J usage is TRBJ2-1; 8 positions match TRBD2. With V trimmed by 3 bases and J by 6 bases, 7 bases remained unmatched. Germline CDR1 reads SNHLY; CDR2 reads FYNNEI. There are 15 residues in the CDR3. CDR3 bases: TGTGCCAGCAGTGAGCGGGGGGCCACGTTCAATGAGCAGTTCTTC. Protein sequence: CASSERGATFNEQFF.

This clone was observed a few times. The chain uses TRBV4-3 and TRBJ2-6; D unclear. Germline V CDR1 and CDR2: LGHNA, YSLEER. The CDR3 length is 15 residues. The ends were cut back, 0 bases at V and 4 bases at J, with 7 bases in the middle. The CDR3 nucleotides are TGCGCCAGCAGCCAAGACTTAGCCGGGGCCAACGTCCTGACTTTC. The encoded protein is CASSQDLAGANVLTF.

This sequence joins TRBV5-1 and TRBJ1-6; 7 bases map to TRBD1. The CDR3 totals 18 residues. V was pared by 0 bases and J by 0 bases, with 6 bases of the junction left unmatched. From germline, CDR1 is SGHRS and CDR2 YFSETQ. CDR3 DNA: TGCGCCAGCAGCTTGGAGGGACAGCTAAACTCCTATAATTCACCCCTCCACTTT. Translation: CASSLEGQLNSYNSPLHF. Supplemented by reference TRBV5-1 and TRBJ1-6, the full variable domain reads KAGVTQTPRYLIKTRGQQVTLSCSPISGHRSVSWYQQTPGQGLQFLFEYFSETQRNKGNFPGRFSGRQFSNSRSEMNVSTLELGDSALYLCASSLEGQLNSYNSPLHFGNGTRLTVT.

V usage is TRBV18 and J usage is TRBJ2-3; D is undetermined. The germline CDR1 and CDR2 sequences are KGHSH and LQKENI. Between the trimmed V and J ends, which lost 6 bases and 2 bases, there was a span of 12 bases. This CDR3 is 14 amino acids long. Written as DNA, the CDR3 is TGTGCCAGCTCGTACGGGTTGAACACAGATACGCAGTATTTT. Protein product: CASSYGLNTDTQYF.